Listed here is a single T cell receptor beta chain. This record belongs to a study of blood T cell repertoires in COVID-19. About the study: PBMCs, B-cell-depleted T cells, or T cells provided the cDNA or gDNA that made up the material.

Germline CDR1 and CDR2: SGHRS and YFSETQ. CDR3 size: 16 residues. The ends lost 1 base at V and 6 bases at J; junction bases unmatched: 8. Source study methods: Nucleated cell number was recorded as an estimate derived from reference gene primer amplification. Some clones are missing from TCRdb's copy, which holds only in-frame ones; the method was immunoSEQ multiplex PCR. Clone size and the V and J calls come from that table; the DNA yielded D and trimming. The sample includes over 200,000 clones, around nine tenths of them seen just once. Sequenced sample: peripheral blood. The TCR originated in a man aged 18 to 29 with active or convalescent COVID-19. V and J are TRBV5-1 and TRBJ1-2; 11 positions agree with TRBD1. The CDR3 DNA reads TGCGCCAGCAGCTTGTTTTGGACAGGGGGCGCAGATGGCTACACCTTC. Translation gives CASSLFWTGGADGYTF.